The 31 T cell receptor beta chains in this list originate from one sample, sequenced in a study of T cell responses to AZD1222 COVID-19 vaccine. The assay was immunoSEQ multiplex PCR, and TCRdb's table has in-frame clones only and misses some. The table includes about 140,000 clones, 65% to 90% detected once. The sequencing used peripheral blood, collected 28 days after the second dose of the MenACWY control vaccine. These receptors were collected from an adult who received the MenACWY meningococcal vaccine as a control.

CDR3 nucleotide sequence: TGTGCCAGTAGTACAACCGGGACAGGGGGCAATCAGCCCCAGCATTTT. Protein sequence: CASSTTGTGGNQPQHF. The genes are TRBV19 and TRBJ1-5; the match to TRBD1 covers 10 bases. V lost 4 bases, J lost 2 bases, and 5 bases stayed unmatched. Germline V CDR1 and CDR2: LNHDA, SQIVND (reference sequence). The CDR3 runs 16 residues.

The chain joins TRBV6-4 to TRBJ1-6, with 9 bases aligning to TRBD1. This CDR3 has 15 amino acids. CDR1 MRHNA and CDR2 SNTAGT come from the germline V gene. Unmatched junction bases numbered 4, after V lost 4 bases and J lost 6 bases. The CDR3 spells CASSATGGGNSPLHF. CDR3 DNA: TGTGCCAGCAGTGCAACAGGGGGCGGTAATTCACCCCTCCACTTT.

This clone was seen a single time. V usage is TRBV28 and J usage is TRBJ2-2; weak D call: TRBD2 (5 bases). Trimming left V 2 bases short and J 4 bases short, with 23 bases between. Germline CDR1 MDHEN, CDR2 SYDVKM. This CDR3 contains 19 residues. CDR3 bases: TGTGCCAGCAGTTTAAGGGCATCTGGGCGACTAAGGTTCACCGGGGAGCTGTTTTTT. This codes for CASSLRASGRLRFTGELFF.

Of note for this clone: Other DNA sequences within the sample encode an identical CDR3. The rearrangement uses TRBV5-1 and TRBJ1-2, with 8 positions matching TRBD1. This CDR3 spans 13 amino acids. Germline V lookup: CDR1 SGHRS, CDR2 YFSETQ. V lost 4 bases, J lost 8 bases, and 7 bases stayed unmatched. CDR3 sequence: CASSPGQGRGYTF. Here the CDR3 DNA reads TGCGCCAGCAGCCCCGGACAGGGCCGGGGCTACACCTTC.

This chain connects TRBV19 to TRBJ1-2, with 7 positions matching TRBD1. J lost 5 bases, V lost 4 bases, and 10 bases had no gene match. CDR3 length equals 15 residues. The V gene's germline CDR1 is LNHDA and CDR2 SQIVND (reference sequence). The CDR3 sequence is CASSTYRDRSYGYTF. CDR3 coding DNA: TGTGCCAGTAGTACTTACCGGGACAGATCTTATGGCTACACCTTC.

V gene TRBV2 combines with J gene TRBJ1-2; TRBD1 matches 9 bases. The CDR3 is 14 residues long. V lost 7 bases, J lost 4 bases, and 7 bases stayed unmatched. CDR1 is SNHLY and CDR2 is FYNNEI in the germline V gene. CDR3: CASTGTGGAYGYTF. The CDR3 nucleotides read TGTGCCAGCACCGGAACAGGGGGCGCCTATGGCTACACCTTC.

V usage is TRBV5-4 and J usage is TRBJ2-5, with 10 bases identical to TRBD2. Germline assignment: CDR1 SGHNT and CDR2 YYREEE (reference sequence). The CDR3 is 15 amino acids. After removal of 1 base from V and 5 bases from J, the junction contained 5 bases not matched to a gene. CDR3 amino acids: CASSLSSGGFETQYF. CDR3 bases: TGTGCCAGCAGCTTGAGTAGCGGGGGGTTTGAGACCCAGTACTTC.

The genes are TRBV3-1 (or the pseudogene TRBV3-2) and TRBJ1-1; 7 bases fit TRBD1. CDR1 LGHDT and CDR2 YNNKEL come from the germline V gene (reference sequence). The CDR3 runs 13 residues. The V gene end was trimmed by 4 bases and the J gene end by 7 bases; junction bases not matched to a gene: 6. In nucleotides, the CDR3 is TGTGCCAGCAGCCCGATCAGGGGGATTGAAGCTTTCTTT. Protein sequence: CASSPIRGIEAFF.

The chain links TRBV12-3 or TRBV12-4 to TRBJ2-5; D may be TRBD2 (5 bases). The CDR3 totals 13 residues. V was trimmed by 6 bases and J by 3 bases, leaving 11 bases between them. The chain's CDR3 is CASSIRRKETQYF. The CDR3 nucleotides are TGTGCCAGCAGCATCCGGAGGAAAGAGACCCAGTACTTC.

The V and J genes are TRBV15 and TRBJ2-2; TRBD2 might be the D (5 bases). V gave up 1 base and J gave up 3 bases, with 9 bases separating them. CDR3 size: 15 residues. CDR1 and CDR2 (germline): LNHNV, YYDKDF (reference sequence). CDR3 nucleotide sequence: TGTGCCACCAGCAGAGGAGGGCCGGACACCGGGGAGCTGTTTTTT. Protein product: CATSRGGPDTGELFF.

This clone was picked up a small number of times. The chain uses TRBV12-5 and TRBJ1-1; D gene unclear. Germline V lookup: CDR1 LGHNT, CDR2 FRNRAP. The CDR3 extends over 11 amino acids. V was pared by 5 bases and J by 1 base, with 2 bases between. CDR3 region: CASGQNTEAFF. DNA for the CDR3: TGTGCTAGTGGTCAGAACACTGAAGCTTTCTTT.

V usage is TRBV11-3 and J usage is TRBJ2-5; no definite D call. Trimming shortened V by 3 bases and J by 4 bases, and 3 bases separated the two germline ends. This CDR3 region has 11 residues. CDR1 is SGHNT, CDR2 YENEEA, per germline. CDR3 nucleotide sequence: TGTGCCAGCAGCTTTTTAGAGACCCAGTACTTC. Protein sequence: CASSFLETQYF.

The V gene is TRBV29-1, the J gene TRBJ2-3, with TRBD2 identical over 9 bases. After removal of 3 bases from V and 5 bases from J, the junction contained 6 bases not matched to a gene. The germline gives CDR1 SQVTM, CDR2 ANQGSEA. The CDR3 has 14 amino acids. DNA of the CDR3: TGCAGCGTTGAGTTAGCGGGAGCCGGAGATACGCAGTATTTT. Translation gives CSVELAGAGDTQYF.

The CDR3 nucleotides read TGTGCCAGTAGTCCTGGACTCGGGTCCGGGGAGCTGTTTTTT. It codes for CASSPGLGSGELFF. This chain links TRBV19 with TRBJ2-2; D possibly corresponds to TRBD2 (5 bases). Germline lookup yields CDR1 LNHDA and CDR2 SQIVND (reference sequence). The CDR3 consists of 14 residues. V dropped 5 bases and J dropped 6 bases, with 13 bases sitting between them.

The gene calls are TRBV5-1 and TRBJ2-1; 7 bases map to TRBD2. The germline V gene has CDR1 SGHRS and CDR2 YFSETQ. Losses at the gene ends were 3 bases for V and 7 bases for J; bases not matched to a gene: 7. The CDR3 covers 14 residues. CDR3 sequence: CASSSLAVGNEQFF. The DNA of the CDR3 is TGCGCCAGCAGCTCCCTAGCGGTTGGGAATGAGCAGTTCTTC.

The chain is built from TRBV11-2 and TRBJ1-1; D not resolved. V was pared by 0 bases and J by 3 bases, with 11 bases between. The CDR3 totals 15 residues. The germline CDR1 and CDR2 sequences are SGHAT and FQNNGV. The CDR3 region is CASSLDLRVDTEAFF. In DNA, the CDR3 is TGTGCCAGCAGCTTAGATTTGAGAGTGGACACTGAAGCTTTCTTT.

In DNA, the CDR3 is TGTGCCAGCAGCGTAACGGGACGGTTCGTGGAGACCCAGTACTTC. This sequence encodes CASSVTGRFVETQYF. V usage is TRBV9 and J usage is TRBJ2-5; D is tentatively TRBD1 or TRBD2 (5 bases each). V lost 1 base, J lost 5 bases, and 15 bases lay in between. CDR3 length equals 15 residues. Germline V gene lookup returns CDR1 SGDLS and CDR2 YYNGEE.

V usage is TRBV11-2 and J usage is TRBJ2-5; D call uncertain. The germline V gene encodes CDR1 SGHAT and CDR2 FQNNGV. The length of the CDR3 is 14 residues. Trimming took 2 bases from V and 7 from J, leaving 14 bases between them. This CDR3 reads CASSLPTPPGTQYF. The DNA for the CDR3 is TGTGCCAGCAGCTTACCGACACCCCCAGGGACCCAGTACTTC.

The V call is TRBV19, the J call TRBJ1-4, with TRBD1 matching 9 bases. Germline assignment: CDR1 LNHDA and CDR2 SQIVND (reference sequence). The V segment lost 10 bases and the J segment 14 bases; nucleotides outside the gene matches: 17. The length of the CDR3 is 14 residues. The CDR3 loop is CATSETGTGKSLFF. The CDR3, as DNA: TGTGCCACGTCAGAAACCGGGACAGGGAAGAGTCTGTTTTTT.

CDR3 bases: TGTGCCAGCAGCCGGCTTGGGGCCAACGTCCTGACTTTC. This translates into CASSRLGANVLTF. V and J are TRBV13 and TRBJ2-6, with D unresolved. Trimming pared 5 bases from V and 3 bases from J, leaving 5 bases between. In germline, CDR1 is PRHDT, CDR2 FYEKMQ (reference sequence). This CDR3 is built from 13 residues.

The chain recombines TRBV6-5 with TRBJ1-1; D is possibly TRBD1 (5 bases). The CDR3 loop spans 15 amino acids. Per germline, CDR1 MNHEY and CDR2 SVGAGI. V lost 5 bases, J lost 1 base, and 14 bases lay in between. DNA for the CDR3: TGTGCCAGCAGTCTAGAGGGACTCAGGAACACTGAAGCTTTCTTT. Residues: CASSLEGLRNTEAFF.

The V and J genes are TRBV4-3 and TRBJ2-2, with D perhaps TRBD2 (8 bases). V was cut by 3 bases and J by 4 bases, with 18 bases left in between. Germline V CDR1 and CDR2: LGHNA, YSLEER. The CDR3 is made up of 17 amino acids. The CDR3 nucleotides read TGCGCCAGCAGCCACCGGGAGGGGGCGCCTAGCACCGGGGAGCTGTTTTTT. Its protein is CASSHREGAPSTGELFF.

CDR3 protein: CASSESTGTGAYGYTF. CDR3 DNA: TGTGCCAGCAGTGAAAGCACAGGGACAGGGGCTTATGGCTACACCTTC. The chain links TRBV6-1 to TRBJ1-2, with 10 bases fitting TRBD1. Unmatched junction bases numbered 8, after V lost 2 bases and J lost 5 bases. The germline V gene encodes CDR1 MNHNS and CDR2 SASEGT. The CDR3 spans 16 residues.

The chain recombines TRBV4-1 with TRBJ2-5, with a weak D call TRBD2 (6 bases). The germline V gene has CDR1 MGHRA and CDR2 YSYEKL. The CDR3 contains 13 residues. V lost 4 bases to trimming and J lost 0 bases, with 6 bases between them. The CDR3 is CASSRGDQETQYF. The CDR3 DNA reads TGCGCCAGCAGCCGGGGGGACCAAGAGACCCAGTACTTC.

The chain joins TRBV19 to TRBJ2-7, with D possibly TRBD1 on 5 matching bases. The CDR3 runs 14 residues. V was cut by 6 bases and J by 2 bases, with 14 bases left in between. The germline gives CDR1 LNHDA, CDR2 SQIVND (reference sequence). CDR3 in amino acids: CASSPQWGPYEQYF. Here the CDR3 DNA reads TGTGCCAGTAGCCCCCAATGGGGCCCCTACGAGCAGTACTTC.

The J gene is TRBJ1-6, the V gene TRBV5-1; D is perhaps TRBD1 (6 bases). The CDR3 sequence is 16 residues long. V lost 0 bases to trimming and J lost 8 bases, with 15 bases between them. Germline CDR1 SGHRS, CDR2 YFSETQ. The CDR3 sequence: CASSLATGLGDSPLHF. The CDR3, as DNA: TGCGCCAGCAGCTTGGCTACAGGGCTAGGGGATTCACCCCTCCACTTT.

This clone has just a few counts. The gene calls are TRBV4-2 and TRBJ1-1; D is unclear. Germline lookup yields CDR1 LGHNA and CDR2 YNFKEQ. The CDR3 covers 14 residues. V was clipped by 2 bases and J by 7 bases, with 14 bases between them. In nucleotides, the CDR3 is TGTGCCAGCAGCCAATCCCTTGGCGGCTTTGAAGCTTTCTTT. This encodes CASSQSLGGFEAFF.

This chain uses TRBV7-6 with TRBJ1-6; 7 bases align to TRBD1. Germline assignment: CDR1 SGHVS and CDR2 FNYEAQ. The CDR3 consists of 14 residues. J lost 10 bases, V lost 6 bases, and 9 bases had no gene match. In DNA form, the CDR3 reads TGTGCCAGCAGGGGAGGGGGCTCGGGGTCACCCCTCCACTTT. Encoded protein: CASRGGGSGSPLHF.

The CDR3 sequence: CASSYRTSETQYF. The CDR3, as DNA: TGTGCCAGCAGTTATCGGACATCGGAGACCCAGTACTTC. The gene calls are TRBV6-6 and TRBJ2-5; D is perhaps TRBD1 (5 bases). This CDR3 is built from 13 residues. V was shortened by 3 bases and J by 5 bases, with 10 bases between the two germline ends. Germline CDR1 and CDR2: MNHNY and SVGAGI (reference sequence).

CDR3 residues: CASRPEGTANTEAFF. The CDR3 coding sequence is TGTGCCAGTAGACCGGAAGGGACAGCGAACACTGAAGCTTTCTTT. The rearrangement joins TRBV19 to TRBJ1-1, with 7 bases identical to TRBD1. Germline V gene sequence: CDR1 LNHDA, CDR2 SQIVND (reference sequence). The CDR3 contains 15 residues. Trimming cost V 6 bases and J 1 base; bases outside gene matches: 8.

The chain uses TRBV11-2 and TRBJ2-3; 13 bases match TRBD2. Per the germline V gene, CDR1 is SGHAT and CDR2 is FQNNGV. V shed 5 bases, J shed 2 bases, and the junction held 10 bases outside the gene matches. The CDR3 totals 18 residues. The CDR3 loop is CASSNRWTSGRPTDTQYF. CDR3 bases: TGTGCCAGCAGCAACCGATGGACTAGCGGGAGACCCACAGATACGCAGTATTTT.